These 27 T cell receptor beta chains were sequenced from one sample in a study of CXCR3-negative and CXCR3-positive naive CD8 T cells (dated by TCRdb to about 2019). The paper as a whole reports these results and caveats: TRB CDR3s from CXCR3-positive naive cells showed higher hydrophobicity (lower Kidera factor 4), lower energy, and higher strength and volume indices than CXCR3-negative naive cells.

These receptors' targets are unknown. Sequencing instrument: NextSeq 550. The Human TCR Profiling Kit (MiLaboratory) was used to prepare UMI-labeled 5' RACE TRB cDNA libraries. Reads reprocessed by TCRdb are summarized as one entry per CDR3 protein sequence, and DNA is absent. This specimen's table enumerates around 150,000 distinct CDR3 sequences. The ten biggest clones cover 0.4% to 0.5% of the sample. The source material was naive CXCR3+ CD8+ T cells from blood. The cell subset or site label for this specimen denotes: CD45RO-CCR7+CD27+CD95- naive CD8+ T cells expressing CXCR3 (TNR3+). The receptors were sampled from a human donor in good health. Some clones in this sample may be carry-over from other donors' samples.

J is TRBJ2-7 and V is TRBV6-5; the D call from TCRdb, TRBD1, cannot be confirmed without DNA. Germline V gives CDR1 MNHEY, CDR2 SVGAGI. The CDR3 consists of 16 residues. The CDR3: CASTPLGGESSYEQYF.

The rearrangement joins TRBV28 to TRBJ2-1; TCRdb's assignment of TRBD1 cannot be checked, as there is no DNA. Germline CDR1 reads MDHEN; CDR2 reads SYDVKM. The CDR3 consists of 15 residues. CDR3 residues: CASSGGQQSYNEQFF.

CDR3 loop: CASSSTGWASAFF. The rearrangement joins TRBV28 to TRBJ1-1; as DNA is missing, the TRBD1 call by TCRdb cannot be tested. CDR1 and CDR2 from the germline V gene are MDHEN and SYDVKM. The CDR3 totals 13 residues. The full variable domain, its missing parts supplied by reference TRBV28 and TRBJ1-1, is DVKVTQSSRYLVKRTGEKVFLECVQDMDHENMFWYRQDPGLGLRLIYFSYDVKMKEKGDIPEGYSVSREKKERFSLILESASTNQTSMYLCASSSTGWASAFFGQGTRLTVV.

V and J are TRBV21-1 and TRBJ2-5. TRBV21-1 is recorded as a pseudogene. This CDR3 has 12 residues. This CDR3 reads CASSHSQETQYF.

The chain has TRBV28 and TRBJ2-7; absent DNA, TCRdb's TRBD2 call cannot be checked. The CDR3 consists of 16 residues. The germline gives CDR1 MDHEN, CDR2 SYDVKM. CDR3 loop: CASSLYGTHVTYEQYF.

The chain carries TRBV12-3 or TRBV12-4 and TRBJ2-1; TCRdb proposes TRBD2, but this gene call is untestable without DNA. This CDR3 has 17 amino acids. CDR3 sequence reads: CASSFLPRSTPDNEQFF.

The J gene is TRBJ2-5, the V gene TRBV12-3 or TRBV12-4. This CDR3 has 13 residues. This chain's CDR3 is CASSLAVGETQYF.

This rearrangement joins TRBV27 to TRBJ2-3; TCRdb's D gene call, TRBD1, goes unchecked for lack of DNA. The CDR3 extends over 16 amino acids. Germline CDR1 reads MNHEY; CDR2 reads SMNVEV (reference sequence). The CDR3: CASSAPRLGSTDTQYF.

The chain couples TRBV27 to TRBJ2-3; checking the TCRdb D call of TRBD2 is not possible without DNA. The V gene's germline CDR1 is MNHEY and CDR2 SMNVEV (reference sequence). The CDR3 spans 16 residues. CDR3 sequence: CASSLLWGEGTDTQYF.

J is TRBJ1-5 and V is TRBV6-2 or TRBV6-3; TCRdb lists TRBD1, though no DNA is available to test this call. Germline loops: CDR1 MNHEY, CDR2 SVGEGT. This CDR3 is 14 amino acids long. The CDR3 spells CASSYQGVRQPQHF.

The J gene is TRBJ2-1, the V gene TRBV28; without DNA, the TCRdb call of TRBD2 cannot be checked. Germline values: CDR1 MDHEN, CDR2 SYDVKM. CDR3 length: 16 amino acids. The CDR3 sequence is CASSDGLAGGYNEQFF.

The chain uses TRBV9 and TRBJ2-2; absent DNA, TCRdb's TRBD1 call cannot be checked. CDR3 length: 13 residues. Germline V gene sequence: CDR1 SGDLS, CDR2 YYNGEE. The CDR3 loop is CASSGGATGELFF.

This chain links TRBV11-2 with TRBJ2-1; as DNA is missing, the TRBD2 call by TCRdb cannot be tested. Germline assignment: CDR1 SGHAT and CDR2 FQNNGV. The CDR3 is made up of 12 amino acids. CDR3: CASSSKAGEQFF.

The V gene is TRBV10-2, the J gene TRBJ2-1; TCRdb lists TRBD1, though no DNA is available to test this call. Germline V gives CDR1 WSHSY, CDR2 SAAADI. This CDR3 contains 13 residues. This CDR3 reads CASIDGAWDEQFF.

This chain links TRBV28 with TRBJ2-5; as DNA is missing, the TRBD1 call by TCRdb cannot be tested. Per the germline V gene, CDR1 is MDHEN and CDR2 is SYDVKM. This CDR3 has 14 amino acids. The CDR3 is CASSPPTGVETQYF.

The V call is TRBV7-3, the J call TRBJ2-3; TCRdb gives TRBD2 as the D gene, but with no DNA this cannot be confirmed. This CDR3 spans 15 amino acids. CDR1 and CDR2 (germline): SGHTA, FQGTGA. Here the CDR3 reads CASSASGGSTDTQYF. Complete variable domain (other parts from reference TRBV7-3 and TRBJ2-3): GAGVSQTPSNKVTEKGKYVELRCDPISGHTALYWYRQSLGQGPEFLIYFQGTGAADDSGLPNDRFFAVRPEGSVSTLKIQRTERGDSAVYLCASSASGGSTDTQYFGPGTRLTVL.

The chain couples TRBV12-3 or TRBV12-4 to TRBJ2-3. The CDR3 is 13 amino acids. The CDR3 region is CASSLTYTDTQYF.

The V and J genes are TRBV29-1 and TRBJ1-2; no DNA is available, so the TRBD1 call from TCRdb remains unchecked. Germline V gene sequence: CDR1 SQVTM, CDR2 ANQGSEA. The CDR3 consists of 16 residues. Here the CDR3 reads CSVDWWGQGGDYGYTF. The variable domain in full, with the rest retrieved from reference TRBV29-1 and TRBJ1-2, is SAVISQKPSRDICQRGTSLTIQCQVDSQVTMMFWYRQQPGQSLTLIATANQGSEATYESGFVIDKFPISRPNLTFSTLTVSNMSPEDSSIYLCSVDWWGQGGDYGYTFGSGTRLTVV.

This chain uses TRBV6-5 with TRBJ2-7; checking the TCRdb D call of TRBD1 is not possible without DNA. Germline V CDR1 and CDR2: MNHEY, SVGAGI. This CDR3 is built from 14 residues. CDR3 protein: CASSYSSRANEQYF.

The V gene is TRBV29-1, the J gene TRBJ1-1; TCRdb's D call, TRBD1, is unchecked because there is no DNA. Germline V gene sequence: CDR1 SQVTM, CDR2 ANQGSEA. The CDR3 is 13 residues long. The chain's CDR3 is CSGDGDRSTEAFF.

This chain connects TRBV28 to TRBJ2-7. Germline assignment: CDR1 MDHEN and CDR2 SYDVKM. This CDR3 has 12 amino acids. CDR3 sequence reads: CASSSGVNEQYF.

The chain uses TRBV6-5 and TRBJ2-2; TCRdb picks TRBD2, but there is no DNA to check that call. CDR3 length equals 12 residues. Germline V gene data show CDR1 as MNHEY and CDR2 as SVGAGI. CDR3 in amino acids: CAYRAPTGELFF.

The J gene is TRBJ2-2, the V gene TRBV28; TCRdb returns TRBD1, unconfirmable since there is no DNA. The CDR3 covers 15 residues. CDR1 and CDR2 (germline): MDHEN, SYDVKM. CDR3 in amino acids: CASSLRGGSTGELFF.

The chain is built from TRBV2 and TRBJ2-2. There are 13 residues in the CDR3. Germline CDR1 SNHLY, CDR2 FYNNEI. The CDR3 loop reads CASSRDQSGELFF.

The rearrangement links TRBV7-3 to TRBJ2-7. CDR3 length: 15 residues. Germline V gene lookup returns CDR1 SGHTA and CDR2 FQGTGA. CDR3: CASSLAWGSSYEQYF.

The chain has TRBV29-1 and TRBJ2-1; TCRdb indicates TRBD2, and absent DNA this call remains unverified. The germline gives CDR1 SQVTM, CDR2 ANQGSEA. This CDR3 region has 14 residues. CDR3 region: CSVGSGTLGNEQFF.

The rearrangement links TRBV9 to TRBJ2-1; the TCRdb D gene call, TRBD2, has no DNA to confirm it. Germline V gives CDR1 SGDLS, CDR2 YYNGEE. The CDR3 extends over 15 amino acids. This chain's CDR3 is CASSVGFSGSNEQFF.